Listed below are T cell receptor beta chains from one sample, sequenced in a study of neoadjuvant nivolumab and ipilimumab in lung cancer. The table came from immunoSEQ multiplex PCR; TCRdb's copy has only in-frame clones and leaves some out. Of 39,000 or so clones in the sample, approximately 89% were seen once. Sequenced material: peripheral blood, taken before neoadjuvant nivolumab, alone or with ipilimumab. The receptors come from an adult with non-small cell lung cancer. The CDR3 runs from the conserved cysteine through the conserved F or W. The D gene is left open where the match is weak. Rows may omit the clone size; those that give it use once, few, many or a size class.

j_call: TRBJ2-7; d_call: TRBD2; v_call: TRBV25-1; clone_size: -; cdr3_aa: CASSVWASGSSYEQYF; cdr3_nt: TGTGCCAGCAGTGTCTGGGCTAGCGGAAGCTCCTACGAGCAGTACTTC
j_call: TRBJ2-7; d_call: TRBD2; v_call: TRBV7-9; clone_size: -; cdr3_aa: CASMAGRAYVGEQYF; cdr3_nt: TGTGCCAGCATGGCCGGGAGGGCCTACGTCGGGGAGCAGTACTTC
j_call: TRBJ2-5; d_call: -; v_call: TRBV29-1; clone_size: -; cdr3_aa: CSGGRGSETQYF; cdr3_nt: TGCAGCGGGGGCAGGGGCAGTGAGACCCAGTACTTC
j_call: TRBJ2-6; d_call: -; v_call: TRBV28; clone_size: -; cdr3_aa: CASTPLRGIRGLGANVLTF; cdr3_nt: TGTGCCAGCACCCCCCTTAGGGGAATTCGTGGACTTGGGGCCAACGTCCTGACTTTC
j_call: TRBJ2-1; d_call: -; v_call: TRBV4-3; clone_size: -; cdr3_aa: CASSQDWGSSYNEQFF; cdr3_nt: TGCGCCAGCAGCCAAGATTGGGGAAGCTCCTACAATGAGCAGTTCTTC
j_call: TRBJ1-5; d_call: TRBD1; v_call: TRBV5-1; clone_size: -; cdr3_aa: CASSSGQGGNQPQHF; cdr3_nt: TGCGCCAGCAGCTCGGGACAGGGTGGTAATCAGCCCCAGCATTTT
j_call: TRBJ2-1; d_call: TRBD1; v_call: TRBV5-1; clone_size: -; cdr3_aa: CASSLGQGAGEQFF; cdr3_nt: TGCGCCAGCAGCTTGGGACAGGGGGCGGGTGAGCAGTTCTTC
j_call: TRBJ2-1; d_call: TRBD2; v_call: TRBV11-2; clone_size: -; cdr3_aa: CASSPAVGGRIVNEQFF; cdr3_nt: TGTGCCAGCAGCCCAGCGGTAGGCGGGAGAATTGTTAATGAGCAGTTCTTC
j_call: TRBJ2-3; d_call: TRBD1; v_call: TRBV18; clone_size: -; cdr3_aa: CASSPRTGSSTDTQYF; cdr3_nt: TGTGCCAGCTCACCACGGACAGGCTCAAGCACAGATACGCAGTATTTT
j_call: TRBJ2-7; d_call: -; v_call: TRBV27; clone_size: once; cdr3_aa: CASSFRLGKASYEQYF; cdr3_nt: TGTGCCAGCAGTTTCAGGCTCGGAAAAGCCTCCTACGAGCAGTACTTC
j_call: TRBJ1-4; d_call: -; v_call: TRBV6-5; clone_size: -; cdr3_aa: CASSYSTQGRGEKLFF; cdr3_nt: TGTGCCAGCAGTTACTCGACGCAGGGGCGGGGTGAAAAACTGTTTTTT
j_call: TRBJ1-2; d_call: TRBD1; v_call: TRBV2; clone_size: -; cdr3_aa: CASSVDRSAGGYTF; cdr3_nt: TGTGCCAGCAGTGTGGACAGGTCTGCTGGTGGCTACACCTTC
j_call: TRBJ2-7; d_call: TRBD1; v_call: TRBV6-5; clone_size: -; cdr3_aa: CASRYSGQGTEQYF; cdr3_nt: TGTGCCAGCAGATACTCGGGACAGGGGACCGAGCAGTACTTC
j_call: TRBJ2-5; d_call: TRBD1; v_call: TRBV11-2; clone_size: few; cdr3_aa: CASSFRTGERPQYF; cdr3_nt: TGTGCCAGCAGCTTTAGGACAGGGGAAAGGCCCCAGTACTTC